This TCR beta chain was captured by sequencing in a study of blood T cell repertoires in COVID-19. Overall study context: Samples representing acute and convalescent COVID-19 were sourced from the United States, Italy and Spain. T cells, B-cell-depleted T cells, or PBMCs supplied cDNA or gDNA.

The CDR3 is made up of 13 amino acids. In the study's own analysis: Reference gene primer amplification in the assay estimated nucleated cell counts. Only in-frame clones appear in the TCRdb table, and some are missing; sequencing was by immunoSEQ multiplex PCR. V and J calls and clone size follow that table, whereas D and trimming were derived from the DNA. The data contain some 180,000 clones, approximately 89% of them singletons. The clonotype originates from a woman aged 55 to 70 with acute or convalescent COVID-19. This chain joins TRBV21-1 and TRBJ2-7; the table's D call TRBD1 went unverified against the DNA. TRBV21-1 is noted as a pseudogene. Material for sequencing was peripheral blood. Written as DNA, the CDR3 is TGTGCCAGCAGCAAAGGCGCAAAGGGGGACCGGTACGTC. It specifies CASSKGAKGDRYV.